Listed here are 29 T cell receptor beta chains from one sample, sequenced in a study of post-analysis software for immune sequencing data. Study outcomes and limitations: When patients were compared with controls, about five TRBV segments were more frequent, TRBV5-6, TRBV5-1 and TRBV20-1 among them.

Their antigen targets remain unknown. Incorporated into the TCR beta cDNA libraries were unique molecular identifiers, which served to reduce PCR and sequencing biases. TCRdb fed the PCR reads into MiXCR, producing one record per CDR3 protein. The table has hundreds of thousands of distinct CDR3 sequences, 30% seen once. The sequencing input was blood. These receptors originate from a girl aged 10-17 years with multiple sclerosis.

This clonotype was observed a few times. The chain couples TRBV5-1 to TRBJ2-7, with TRBD2 matching 8 bases. With 1 base clipped from V and 7 bases from J, the junction kept 10 bases outside the gene matches. This CDR3 spans 15 amino acids. CDR1 and CDR2 from the germline V gene are SGHRS and YFSETQ. CDR3 amino acids: CASSLTGTRLLEQYF. The CDR3, as DNA: TGCGCCAGCAGCTTGACCGGGACTAGGCTTCTTGAGCAGTACTTC. The full variable domain, in which reference TRBV5-1 and TRBJ2-7 provide the parts outside the CDR3, is KAGVTQTPRYLIKTRGQQVTLSCSPISGHRSVSWYQQTPGQGLQFLFEYFSETQRNKGNFPGRFSGRQFSNSRSEMNVSTLELGDSALYLCASSLTGTRLLEQYFGPGTRLTVT.

With regard to this clonotype: The junction does not match germline at one end; this may be a read error. The rearrangement uses TRBV20-1 and TRBJ2-3; D may be TRBD1 (7 bases). This CDR3 comprises 18 residues. CDR1 DFQATT and CDR2 SNEGSKA come from the germline V gene (reference sequence). CDR3 bases: TGCAGTGCTAGAGATCCTGGGTTGGCAGGGGGGAGCACTGATACGCAGTATTTT. This sequence encodes CSARDPGLAGGSTDTQYF.

This clonotype has only a few counts. The chain recombines TRBV24-1 with TRBJ2-5, with D perhaps matching TRBD1 or TRBD2 (6 bases each). Germline CDR1 KGHDR, CDR2 SFDVKD. The CDR3 is made up of 14 amino acids. Trimming shortened V by 1 base and J by 11 bases, and 16 bases separated the two germline ends. CDR3 nucleotide sequence: TGTGCCACCAGTGATTTCGGGGGCCCCAATGAGCAGTACTTC. It yields the protein CATSDFGGPNEQYF.

The CDR3 spells CASSLVNQETQFF. CDR3 bases: TGCGCCAGCAGCTTGGTCAATCAAGAGACCCAGTTCTTC. This chain uses TRBV5-1 with TRBJ2-5; D call uncertain. The end of the DNA is better explained by TRBJ2-1, so the J call may be wrong. The germline V gene encodes CDR1 SGHRS and CDR2 YFSETQ. This CDR3 is 13 amino acids long.

The sample holds a few counts of this clonotype. V is TRBV12-3 or TRBV12-4 and J is TRBJ2-1, with a weak D call TRBD2 (5 bases). V was trimmed by 3 bases and J by 10 bases, leaving 13 bases between them. This CDR3 is 13 amino acids long. The CDR3: CASSLDFAREQFF. The CDR3 nucleotides are TGTGCCAGCAGTTTGGACTTCGCCCGGGAGCAGTTCTTC.

The gene calls are TRBV29-1 and TRBJ2-7, with 8 bases aligning to TRBD2. The CDR3 runs to 17 residues. The trim removed 0 bases at V and 0 bases at J, leaving 10 bases unmatched. The V gene's germline CDR1 is SQVTM and CDR2 ANQGSEA. In nucleotides, the CDR3 is TGCAGCGTTGAAGAATGGGCTCCGACTAGCGCCTCCTACGAGCAGTACTTC. Encoded protein: CSVEEWAPTSASYEQYF.

J is TRBJ1-5 and V is TRBV20-1, with D unclear. The CDR3 runs to 15 residues. Trimming left V 1 base short and J 1 base short, with 11 bases between. Germline V gene lookup returns CDR1 DFQATT and CDR2 SNEGSKA (reference sequence). The CDR3: CSARVPGRSNQPQHF. The CDR3 region has the DNA TGCAGTGCTAGAGTTCCCGGGCGGAGCAATCAGCCCCAGCATTTT.

CDR3 bases: TGTGCCAGCAGCCCTAGAGGAAAGACAGGGCCGGACAATGAGCAGTTCTTC. Translation: CASSPRGKTGPDNEQFF. This chain uses TRBV7-2 with TRBJ2-1; TRBD1 matches 7 bases. The J segment lost 5 bases and the V segment lost 5 bases, leaving 15 bases of the junction unmatched. The length of the CDR3 is 17 residues. Germline values: CDR1 SGHTA, CDR2 FQGNSA.

The V gene is TRBV6-5, the J gene TRBJ2-5, with a tentative D call TRBD1 (5 bases). The CDR3 length is 15 residues. Germline V lookup: CDR1 MNHEY, CDR2 SVGAGI. V was cut by 6 bases and J by 9 bases, with 23 bases left in between. The CDR3 nucleotides read TGTGCCAGCAGACCAGGGATCTCGGTATTTGAGGCCCAGTACTTC. This gives the protein CASRPGISVFEAQYF.

This clonotype was counted only a few times. V and J are TRBV5-1 and TRBJ2-2; 14 bases line up with TRBD2. The V gene's germline CDR1 is SGHRS and CDR2 YFSETQ. The V and J ends lost 9 bases and 6 bases, in that order; junction bases with no gene match: 7. CDR3 length: 15 amino acids. CDR3 sequence reads: CATQPTSGRAGELFF. The CDR3 region has the DNA TGCGCCACCCAGCCGACTAGCGGGAGGGCCGGGGAGCTGTTTTTT.

This clonotype was seen just once. The chain recombines TRBV20-1 with TRBJ2-2; TRBD1 aligns across 9 bases. Germline V gene data show CDR1 as DFQATT and CDR2 as SNEGSKA (reference sequence). With V trimmed by 5 bases and J by 2 bases, 9 bases remained unmatched. The CDR3 sequence is 16 residues long. Here the CDR3 reads CSAAGRDRANTGELFF. The DNA of the CDR3 is TGCAGTGCTGCGGGCCGGGACAGGGCCAACACCGGGGAGCTGTTTTTT.

This clonotype was detected only a few times. The chain is built from TRBV7-8 and TRBJ2-2; 9 bases line up with TRBD1. The CDR3 loop spans 15 amino acids. Germline values: CDR1 SGHVS, CDR2 FQNEAQ. The V segment lost 5 bases and the J segment 7 bases; nucleotides outside the gene matches: 8. The CDR3 loop reads CASSPLTGGGGELFF. CDR3 nucleotides: TGTGCCAGCAGCCCTCTTACAGGGGGCGGCGGGGAGCTGTTTTTT.

This clonotype was recorded a few times. The rearrangement joins TRBV9 to TRBJ2-7; 11 nucleotides agree with TRBD2. CDR1 and CDR2 (germline): SGDLS, YYNGEE. J was trimmed by 6 bases and V by 8 bases; bases with no gene match: 16. This CDR3 region has 16 residues. CDR3 sequence (DNA): TGTGCCAGAGGAGGAGGTTCGACTAGCGGGACCCTCGAGCAGTACTTC. Its translation is CARGGGSTSGTLEQYF. The full variable domain, with the rest looked up from reference TRBV9 and TRBJ2-7, is DSGVTQTPKHLITATGQRVTLRCSPRSGDLSVYWYQQSLDQGLQFLIQYYNGEERAKGNILERFSAQQFPDLHSELNLSSLELGDSALYFCARGGGSTSGTLEQYFGPGTRLTVT.

This chain connects TRBV7-9 to TRBJ2-5; 8 positions agree with TRBD1. Germline CDR1 and CDR2: SEHNR and FQNEAQ (reference sequence). The CDR3 covers 16 residues. V shed 5 bases, J shed 4 bases, and the junction held 12 bases outside the gene matches. The CDR3 sequence is CASSPRTGTLPETQYF. CDR3 in DNA: TGTGCCAGCAGCCCGCGGACAGGGACCCTCCCAGAGACCCAGTACTTC. The entire variable domain, with the rest obtained from reference TRBV7-9 and TRBJ2-5, is as follows: DTGVSQNPRHKITKRGQNVTFRCDPISEHNRLYWYRQTLGQGPEFLTYFQNEAQLEKSRLLSDRFSAERPKGSFSTLEIQRTEQGDSAMYLCASSPRTGTLPETQYFGPGTRLLVL.

This clonotype appeared a few times. This sequence joins TRBV2 and TRBJ2-7; 9 bases agree with TRBD2. CDR1 and CDR2 (germline): SNHLY, FYNNEI. The CDR3 sequence is 16 residues long. Germline trimming cut 6 bases from V and 0 bases from J; bases unmatched to any gene: 9. The DNA for the CDR3 is TGTGCCAGCAGGGGGGGCTTTAGCGGGAGCTCCTACGAGCAGTACTTC. Its translation: CASRGGFSGSSYEQYF.

V is TRBV27 and J is TRBJ2-1; 12 bases are shared with TRBD2. Trimming removed 5 bases from V and 14 bases from J; junction bases left unmatched: 4. Germline values: CDR1 MNHEY, CDR2 SMNVEV (reference sequence). The CDR3 covers 12 residues. For the CDR3, the DNA is TGTGCCAGCAGTAGCAGGACTAGCGGGAAGTTCTTC. It yields the protein CASSSRTSGKFF.

This clonotype came up a few times. This chain connects TRBV4-2 to TRBJ1-5; a weak D match, TRBD1 (5 bases). Trimming removed 0 bases at V and 0 bases at J, with 15 bases between. The length of the CDR3 is 18 residues. Germline-derived CDR1 and CDR2 are LGHNA and YNFKEQ. DNA for the CDR3: TGTGCCAGCAGCCAAGATCCGGGGCAGCCGTATAGCAATCAGCCCCAGCATTTT. Its protein is CASSQDPGQPYSNQPQHF.

For this clonotype: This may be a read error, as it is one base from a much larger clone. This chain links TRBV29-1 with TRBJ2-5; 10 positions agree with TRBD2. CDR1 is SQVTM, CDR2 ANQGSEA, per germline. With 4 bases clipped from V and 11 bases from J, the junction kept 13 bases outside the gene matches. The CDR3 length is 14 residues. The CDR3 nucleotides read TGCAGCGTTGCAGCGGGGGGGTCTGTTGGTGAGCAGTACTTC. Translation: CSVAAGGSVGEQYF.

V gene TRBV25-1 combines with J gene TRBJ2-3; D remains unclear. Trimming shortened V by 6 bases and J by 3 bases, and 16 bases separated the two germline ends. The CDR3 covers 15 residues. Germline V gene lookup returns CDR1 MGHDK and CDR2 SYGVNS. CDR3: CASSLGVAPTDTQYF. CDR3 DNA sequence: TGTGCCAGCAGCCTTGGAGTAGCTCCAACAGATACGCAGTATTTT.

The chain employs TRBV5-1 and TRBJ2-1, with 12 positions matching TRBD2. Germline CDR1 is SGHRS and CDR2 is YFSETQ. This CDR3 is 18 amino acids long. The junction had 11 bases not matched to a gene; V was cut back by 3 bases and J by 4 bases. The DNA of the CDR3 is TGCGCCAGCAGCTGGGCTAGCGGGAGGGCTAATCGGTACAATGAGCAGTTCTTC. It encodes CASSWASGRANRYNEQFF.

The V call is TRBV20-1, the J call TRBJ2-4; 14 bases are a match to TRBD2. The last part of the DNA fits TRBJ2-7 better; the J call may be wrong. The CDR3 sequence is 14 residues long. Germline V gene sequence: CDR1 DFQATT, CDR2 SNEGSKA (reference sequence). CDR3 DNA: TGCAGTGCTATATCGGGACTAGCGGGAGTCGAGCAGTACTTC. Translating it yields CSAISGLAGVEQYF.

This rearrangement joins TRBV5-1 to TRBJ1-1; D is unresolved. CDR1 SGHRS and CDR2 YFSETQ come from the germline V gene. V lost 0 bases and J 6 bases, leaving 9 bases between the germline ends. This CDR3 is built from 13 residues. CDR3 protein: CASSLGVYAEAFF. In nucleotides, the CDR3 is TGCGCCAGCAGCTTGGGAGTCTACGCTGAAGCTTTCTTT.

This clonotype showed up just a few times. The chain couples TRBV20-1 to TRBJ2-1; 13 bases map to TRBD2. The V gene's germline CDR1 is DFQATT and CDR2 SNEGSKA (reference sequence). The CDR3 is 16 amino acids. V shed 6 bases and J 1 base; nucleotides not matched to a gene: 6. The CDR3 DNA reads TGCAGTGCCCTACGACTAGCGGGAGGATCCTACAATGAGCAGTTCTTC. The encoded protein is CSALRLAGGSYNEQFF.

This clonotype was found a few times. The chain links TRBV13 to TRBJ2-1, with 7 bases fitting TRBD2. After removal of 5 bases from V and 8 bases from J, the junction contained 18 bases not matched to a gene. In germline, CDR1 is PRHDT, CDR2 FYEKMQ (reference sequence). The CDR3 sequence is 17 residues long. Here the CDR3 reads CASSPTLAGVAGDEQFF. As DNA, the CDR3 is TGTGCCAGCAGCCCAACCCTGGCGGGGGTCGCTGGGGATGAGCAGTTCTTC.

There are many counts of this clonotype. V usage is TRBV29-1 and J usage is TRBJ2-4; 8 bases are shared with TRBD2. The ends lost 4 bases at V and 12 bases at J; junction bases unmatched: 8. This CDR3 has 12 residues. Germline loops: CDR1 SQVTM, CDR2 ANQGSEA. The CDR3: CSVVWGLGRQYF. The DNA for the CDR3 is TGCAGCGTTGTGTGGGGACTAGGGCGTCAGTACTTC.

CDR3 sequence (DNA): TGCAGTGCTCCGCGGGGGGGTAGCACAGATACGCAGTATTTT. Translated: CSAPRGGSTDTQYF. This chain joins TRBV20-1 and TRBJ2-3; 9 nucleotides match TRBD2. This CDR3 spans 14 amino acids. CDR1 is DFQATT and CDR2 is SNEGSKA in the germline V gene (reference sequence). Germline trimming cut 5 bases from V and 0 bases from J; bases unmatched to any gene: 3.

To note about this clonotype: At one end the junction does not follow the germline gene, possibly because of a read error. The rearrangement uses TRBV28 and TRBJ2-6; 8 bases map to TRBD2. CDR1 and CDR2 from the germline V gene are MDHEN and SYDVKM. CDR3 length equals 18 residues. The DNA of the CDR3 is TGTGCCAACAGTTTATACCTAGCGGGTGGGGGCGGGGCCAACGTCCTGACTTTC. Its protein product is CANSLYLAGGGGANVLTF.

CDR3 DNA: TGTGCCAGCTCACCATTGCCAGGGGTGAACCACGAGCAGTACTTC. This encodes CASSPLPGVNHEQYF. This chain links TRBV18 with TRBJ2-7, with TRBD1 as a possible D gene (6 bases). Germline assignment: CDR1 KGHSH and CDR2 LQKENI. This CDR3 contains 15 residues. V lost 2 bases and J 5 bases, leaving 16 bases between the germline ends.

This clonotype showed up just a few times. CDR3 loop: CASSQGARGQEQYF. The CDR3 DNA reads as TGTGCCAGCAGCCAAGGTGCCAGGGGGCAGGAGCAGTACTTC. The chain carries TRBV3-1 and TRBJ2-5, with 8 bases fitting TRBD1. CDR3 length equals 14 residues. Trimming at V came to 1 base and at J to 11 bases, leaving 9 bases not matched to a gene. Germline lookup yields CDR1 LGHDT and CDR2 YNNKEL (reference sequence).